This TCR beta chain was sequenced in a study of graft-versus-host responses after intestinal transplantation. Points on this clone: Its specificity is not known.

Clones were sequenced by immunoSEQ multiplex PCR, and TCRdb holds only the in-frame ones, with some missing. The table records some 85,000 clones, more than 75% of them present only once. Overall study findings and caveats: Within allografts, high graft-versus-host to host-versus-graft clonal ratios were seen among patients with graft-donor T cell macrochimerism.

Specimen: unstimulated CD8+ T cells sorted from spleen or lymph node cells, collected before transplant. The clonotype was recovered from a human donor who was the organ donor for an intestinal transplant.

Here the CDR3 DNA reads TGCGCCAGCAGCCAACTAGGGTTGAGCACAGATACGCAGTATTTT. It specifies CASSQLGLSTDTQYF. The chain carries TRBV4-1 and TRBJ2-3; no clear D gene. V was shortened by 2 bases and J by 0 bases, with 9 bases between the two germline ends. The CDR3 loop spans 15 amino acids. Germline V gene data show CDR1 as MGHRA and CDR2 as YSYEKL.